The clone carrying this T cell receptor (beta chain) was seen repeatedly, ten times or more. Antigen: not known. The source of the sample is a study of T cells in Graves' hyperthyroidism and ophthalmopathy. From RNA transcripts, TCR beta CDR3 regions were amplified. The HTBI primer set was used in a first-round RT-PCR of the TCR CDR3. TCRdb analysed the multiplex PCR reads with MiXCR anew, one entry per CDR3 protein. Of approximately 360,000 distinct CDR3 sequences listed, less than 20% were seen once; the top ten hold roughly a quarter. Germline loops: CDR1 SGHTA, CDR2 FQGTGA. J was trimmed by 7 bases and V by 5 bases; bases with no gene match: 8. This CDR3 has 13 amino acids. Study-level results: Most clonotypes expanded in thyroid above 0.001 were likewise present in blood. The model forecast ophthalmopathy, anticipating it by a median approximately 6.1 months before onset.

The chain joins TRBV7-3 to TRBJ2-7; 7 bases agree with TRBD2. Source material: blood. The sequence was collected from a woman under 30 with Graves' hyperthyroidism that later progressed to Graves' ophthalmopathy. The CDR3 DNA reads TGTGCCAGCAGCCGGACGGGGGGAAAAGAGCAGTACTTC. Protein product: CASSRTGGKEQYF.